The present entry profiles one T cell receptor (beta chain) with its context. These data are taken from a study of blood T cell repertoires in COVID-19. As for the study in general: The analysed material was cDNA or gDNA that came from T cells, B-cell-depleted T cells, or PBMCs.

Per the authors' pipeline: Reference gene primer amplification gave estimated nucleated cell counts. Method: immunoSEQ multiplex PCR; TCRdb's copy keeps in-frame clones and lacks some. V, J and clone size derive from that table, while D and trimming were established from the DNA sequence. The sample yields roughly 200,000 clones, approximately 86% seen once. Clinical histories supplied by participants themselves formed the basis of cohort assignment. Germline V gene sequence: CDR1 MDHEN, CDR2 SYDVKM. J gave up 4 bases and V 5 bases, and 16 bases lay outside the gene matches. This CDR3 spans 17 amino acids.

The rearrangement uses TRBV28 and TRBJ1-2; the match to TRBD1 covers 7 bases. The receptor comes from a woman in her twenties or thirties who had been exposed to COVID-19. Material for sequencing was PBMCs or T cells enriched from blood (not recorded which). DNA of the CDR3: TGTGCCAGCAGTAATATAGGGGTAAGACAGGGCGGCTATGGCTACACCTTC. This sequence encodes CASSNIGVRQGGYGYTF.